These T cell receptor beta chains were read from a single sample in a study of blood T cell repertoires in COVID-19. Libraries were prepared by immunoSEQ multiplex PCR; TCRdb keeps only in-frame clonotypes and omits some of them. The sample consists of 200,000 to 300,000 clones, approximately 91% of them appearing once. Sequenced sample: peripheral blood. Receptors were obtained from a human donor in a cohort sampled during active COVID-19. Each CDR3 is given with its conserved first and last residue. The order of the fields is J gene, V gene, clone size, D gene, CDR3 protein, CDR3 DNA. A D gene is named only where the DNA matches it firmly. A clone size is listed for some rows: how often the clone was seen (once, few, many), or a class if it is expanded.

j_call: TRBJ1-1
v_call: TRBV13
clone_size: NA
d_call: NA
cdr3_aa: CASSPSLRGRLLSATEAFF
cdr3_nt: TGTGCCAGCAGCCCGAGTCTCCGGGGAAGGTTATTATCTGCCACTGAAGCTTTCTTT

j_call: TRBJ1-1
v_call: TRBV5-1
clone_size: few
d_call: NA
cdr3_aa: CASSLVGLLTEAFF
cdr3_nt: TGCGCCAGCAGCTTGGTGGGGCTCCTCACTGAAGCTTTCTTT

j_call: TRBJ2-7
v_call: TRBV4-3
clone_size: NA
d_call: TRBD1
cdr3_aa: CASSQEYRGAYDEQYF
cdr3_nt: TGCGCCAGCAGCCAAGAATACAGGGGGGCCTACGACGAGCAGTACTTC

j_call: TRBJ1-1
v_call: TRBV5-6
clone_size: NA
d_call: TRBD1
cdr3_aa: CASSFLPGQDIAVAFF
cdr3_nt: TGTGCCAGCAGCTTCCTACCGGGACAGGACATTGCCGTAGCTTTCTTT

j_call: TRBJ1-4
v_call: TRBV11-1
clone_size: NA
d_call: NA
cdr3_aa: CASSPVVRGEKLFF
cdr3_nt: TGTGCCAGCAGCCCGGTGGTCCGGGGTGAAAAACTGTTTTTT

j_call: TRBJ2-5
v_call: TRBV10-3
clone_size: NA
d_call: NA
cdr3_aa: CAISERLEETQYF
cdr3_nt: TGTGCCATCAGCGAGCGGTTAGAAGAGACCCAGTACTTC

j_call: TRBJ2-3
v_call: TRBV19
clone_size: medium-sized
d_call: NA
cdr3_aa: CASRQSGDTQYF
cdr3_nt: TGTGCCAGTAGACAATCGGGAGATACGCAGTATTTT

j_call: TRBJ2-7
v_call: TRBV6-6
clone_size: once
d_call: NA
cdr3_aa: CASRQETYEQYF
cdr3_nt: TGTGCCAGTAGACAGGAGACCTACGAGCAGTACTTC

j_call: TRBJ2-7
v_call: TRBV19
clone_size: NA
d_call: TRBD1
cdr3_aa: CASSITGAPNYEQYF
cdr3_nt: TGTGCCAGTAGTATTACAGGGGCCCCTAACTACGAGCAGTACTTC

j_call: TRBJ2-1
v_call: TRBV27
clone_size: once
d_call: NA
cdr3_aa: CASSLSADSSYNEQFF
cdr3_nt: TGTGCCAGCAGTTTATCTGCGGACAGCTCCTACAATGAGCAGTTCTTC

j_call: TRBJ1-3
v_call: TRBV7-2
clone_size: once
d_call: NA
cdr3_aa: CASSLSGRLLKGNTIYF
cdr3_nt: TGTGCCAGCAGCTTAAGCGGACGGCTGCTTAAAGGAAACACCATATATTTT

j_call: TRBJ1-1
v_call: TRBV25-1
clone_size: NA
d_call: NA
cdr3_aa: CASSDQGFTEAFF
cdr3_nt: TGTGCCAGCAGTGATCAGGGTTTCACTGAAGCTTTCTTT

j_call: TRBJ1-6
v_call: TRBV6-6
clone_size: NA
d_call: TRBD1
cdr3_aa: CASNLQGSYNSPLHF
cdr3_nt: TGTGCCAGCAACCTACAGGGGAGTTATAATTCACCCCTCCACTTT

j_call: TRBJ2-6
v_call: TRBV28
clone_size: NA
d_call: TRBD2
cdr3_aa: CASSPGGWANVLTF
cdr3_nt: TGTGCCAGCAGCCCCGGGGGGTGGGCCAACGTCCTGACTTTC

j_call: TRBJ1-5
v_call: TRBV7-9
clone_size: NA
d_call: NA
cdr3_aa: CASRVSYRGSNQPQHF
cdr3_nt: TGTGCCAGCAGGGTGTCTTATAGGGGGAGCAATCAGCCCCAGCATTTT

j_call: TRBJ1-4
v_call: TRBV6-6
clone_size: NA
d_call: NA
cdr3_aa: CASSYPGRNEKLFF
cdr3_nt: TGTGCCAGCAGTTACCCCGGGAGGAATGAAAAACTGTTTTTT

j_call: TRBJ1-1
v_call: TRBV11-2
clone_size: NA
d_call: NA
cdr3_aa: CASSPTGVGAFF
cdr3_nt: TGTGCCAGCAGCCCCACCGGGGTAGGAGCTTTCTTT

j_call: TRBJ2-2
v_call: TRBV24-1
clone_size: NA
d_call: NA
cdr3_aa: CATSANPPGHGELFF
cdr3_nt: TGTGCCACCAGTGCCAATCCGCCGGGACACGGGGAGCTGTTTTTT

j_call: TRBJ1-1
v_call: TRBV7-2
clone_size: once
d_call: NA
cdr3_aa: CASSFSGANTEAFF
cdr3_nt: TGTGCCAGCAGCTTTTCAGGGGCGAACACTGAAGCTTTCTTT

j_call: TRBJ2-2
v_call: TRBV7-9
clone_size: NA
d_call: NA
cdr3_aa: CASSPGSGGGELFF
cdr3_nt: TGTGCCAGCAGCCCGGGATCCGGAGGTGGGGAGCTGTTTTTT

j_call: TRBJ2-3
v_call: TRBV5-1
clone_size: NA
d_call: TRBD2
cdr3_aa: CASSLVLAGGADTQYF
cdr3_nt: TGCGCCAGCAGCTTGGTTCTAGCGGGAGGAGCAGATACGCAGTATTTT

j_call: TRBJ2-7
v_call: TRBV5-8
clone_size: NA
d_call: NA
cdr3_aa: CASSSQGQPYEQYF
cdr3_nt: TGTGCCAGCAGCTCGCAGGGGCAGCCCTACGAGCAGTACTTC

j_call: TRBJ1-2
v_call: TRBV5-3
clone_size: NA
d_call: NA
cdr3_aa: CARSLDARTYGYTF
cdr3_nt: TGTGCCAGAAGCTTGGATGCGCGGACATATGGCTACACCTTC

j_call: TRBJ2-7
v_call: TRBV20-1
clone_size: NA
d_call: NA
cdr3_aa: CSASLSPDEQYF
cdr3_nt: TGCAGTGCTAGTTTAAGCCCCGACGAGCAGTACTTC

j_call: TRBJ2-7
v_call: TRBV6-5
clone_size: NA
d_call: TRBD2
cdr3_aa: CASSYGRGYEQYF
cdr3_nt: TGTGCCAGCAGTTACGGGAGGGGTTACGAGCAGTACTTC